This is a list of T cell receptor beta chains from one sample in a study of cytomegalovirus exposure and HLA in healthy donors. TCRdb's table, derived via immunoSEQ multiplex PCR, lists solely in-frame clones and lacks some. The sample carries roughly 180,000 clones, nearly 80% recorded once. Sequenced sample: PBMCs. These receptors originate from a female donor in good health and CMV-seronegative. Each CDR3 is given with its conserved first and last residue. A D gene is named only where the DNA matches it firmly. Only some rows state a clone size, as once, few, many or a class for expanded clones.

abundance: NA; d_gene: TRBD1; v_gene: TRBV27; j_gene: TRBJ1-1; CDR3nt: TGTGCCAGCAGTTTTAGGGACAGGGGGTATGCTTTCTTT; CDR3aa: CASSFRDRGYAFF
abundance: NA; d_gene: TRBD1; v_gene: TRBV5-1; j_gene: TRBJ1-4; CDR3nt: TGCGCCAGCAGCCGGACAGGGACGAATGAAAAACTGTTTTTT; CDR3aa: CASSRTGTNEKLFF
abundance: NA; d_gene: NA; v_gene: TRBV25-1; j_gene: TRBJ2-5; CDR3nt: TGTGCCAGCAGTACCCCCCTCAGGGGCCTTCAAGAGACCCAGTACTTC; CDR3aa: CASSTPLRGLQETQYF
abundance: NA; d_gene: NA; v_gene: TRBV30; j_gene: TRBJ1-1; CDR3nt: TGTGCCTGGAGTGTTATGAACACTGAAGCTTTCTTT; CDR3aa: CAWSVMNTEAFF
abundance: NA; d_gene: NA; v_gene: TRBV12-5; j_gene: TRBJ1-3; CDR3nt: TGTGCTAGTGGTTTGGTCTTATCTCGTGTCTCTGGAAACACCATATATTTT; CDR3aa: CASGLVLSRVSGNTIYF
abundance: few; d_gene: NA; v_gene: TRBV5-5; j_gene: TRBJ2-3; CDR3nt: TGTGCCAGCAGCTTGGGACGGGTAGGCCGTGAGGCGCAGTATTTT; CDR3aa: CASSLGRVGREAQYF
abundance: NA; d_gene: TRBD1; v_gene: TRBV6-5; j_gene: TRBJ1-1; CDR3nt: TGTGCCAGCAAGAGAGGGGGCCTGAACACTGAAGCTTTCTTT; CDR3aa: CASKRGGLNTEAFF
abundance: NA; d_gene: TRBD1; v_gene: TRBV7-6; j_gene: TRBJ2-3; CDR3nt: TGTGCCAGCAGCACGGGACAGGGCAGCACAGATACGCAGTATTTT; CDR3aa: CASSTGQGSTDTQYF
abundance: NA; d_gene: NA; v_gene: TRBV15; j_gene: TRBJ2-1; CDR3nt: TGTGCCACCGCAGGGGCCCCCTCCAATGAGCAGTTCTTC; CDR3aa: CATAGAPSNEQFF
abundance: NA; d_gene: NA; v_gene: TRBV5-1; j_gene: TRBJ2-7; CDR3nt: TGCGCCAGCAGCTTGGGACTCGCTTACTACGAGCAGTACTTC; CDR3aa: CASSLGLAYYEQYF
abundance: few; d_gene: TRBD1; v_gene: TRBV2; j_gene: TRBJ2-1; CDR3nt: TGTGCCAGCAGTGGGACAGGGACGCCCTACAATGAGCAGTTCTTC; CDR3aa: CASSGTGTPYNEQFF
abundance: NA; d_gene: TRBD1; v_gene: TRBV5-4; j_gene: TRBJ1-1; CDR3nt: TGTGCCAGCAGCTTGGAGAATACAGGGGTCGCTTTCTTT; CDR3aa: CASSLENTGVAFF
abundance: NA; d_gene: NA; v_gene: TRBV11-2; j_gene: TRBJ2-1; CDR3nt: TGTGCCAGCAGCTTAAATCGGGAGCTCTCCTACAATGAGCAGTTCTTC; CDR3aa: CASSLNRELSYNEQFF
abundance: NA; d_gene: NA; v_gene: TRBV7-9; j_gene: TRBJ2-7; CDR3nt: TGTGCCAGCAGCTTAGATGTCGGAGGGTTCGACGAGCAGTACTTC; CDR3aa: CASSLDVGGFDEQYF
abundance: NA; d_gene: NA; v_gene: TRBV18; j_gene: TRBJ1-3; CDR3nt: TGTGCCAGCTCACCAGGGGCTGTCTCTGGAAACACCATATATTTT; CDR3aa: CASSPGAVSGNTIYF
abundance: NA; d_gene: TRBD2; v_gene: TRBV6-5; j_gene: TRBJ2-7; CDR3nt: TGTGCCAGCAGTTATCTAGCGGAAAATCCCTACGAGCAGTACTTC; CDR3aa: CASSYLAENPYEQYF
abundance: NA; d_gene: NA; v_gene: TRBV28; j_gene: TRBJ2-4; CDR3nt: TGTGCCAGCTCAGGGGCCAGCGAAAACATTCAGTACTTC; CDR3aa: CASSGASENIQYF
abundance: NA; d_gene: TRBD2; v_gene: TRBV5-8; j_gene: TRBJ2-7; CDR3nt: TGTGCCAGCAGCTCTCAGAGCGGGAGGGGCTCCTACGAGCAGTACTTC; CDR3aa: CASSSQSGRGSYEQYF
abundance: once; d_gene: TRBD1; v_gene: TRBV27; j_gene: TRBJ1-5; CDR3nt: TGTGCCAGCAGCCCAGGGACAGTTCTTAGCAATCAGCCCCAGCATTTT; CDR3aa: CASSPGTVLSNQPQHF
abundance: once; d_gene: TRBD2; v_gene: TRBV9; j_gene: TRBJ2-7; CDR3nt: TGTGCCAGCAGCGTAGGGACTAGCGGAGGCTACGAGCAGTACTTC; CDR3aa: CASSVGTSGGYEQYF
abundance: NA; d_gene: NA; v_gene: TRBV15; j_gene: TRBJ2-1; CDR3nt: TGTGCCACCAGCAGAGAGAAGGGGGTTGAGCAGTTCTTC; CDR3aa: CATSREKGVEQFF
abundance: medium-sized; d_gene: NA; v_gene: TRBV6-6; j_gene: TRBJ2-3; CDR3nt: TGTGCCAGCAGTTACCGGGTCCAGGGGACCGCGGGTACGCAGTATTTT; CDR3aa: CASSYRVQGTAGTQYF
abundance: NA; d_gene: TRBD1; v_gene: TRBV5-4; j_gene: TRBJ2-1; CDR3nt: TGTGCCAGCAGCGTCCGAGACAGGGGGTACAATGAGCAGTTCTTC; CDR3aa: CASSVRDRGYNEQFF
abundance: NA; d_gene: NA; v_gene: TRBV19; j_gene: TRBJ1-6; CDR3nt: TGTGCCAGTAGTAACACCGGGTTGTATAATTCACCCCTCCACTTT; CDR3aa: CASSNTGLYNSPLHF